The source of this T cell receptor (beta chain) is a study of cytomegalovirus exposure and HLA in healthy donors. Study-wide findings and caveats: Accurate HLA-A and HLA-B prediction from TCR beta sequences was reported for most subjects. CMV serostatus alone was available as immune exposure information.

The PCR was carried out with 60 Vbeta primers and 13 Jbeta primers. TCRdb keeps only in-frame clones here, not all; method: immunoSEQ multiplex PCR. This sample has some 130,000 clones, with approximately 79% found just once. The V gene's germline CDR1 is MNHEY and CDR2 SMNVEV (reference sequence). Unmatched junction bases numbered 2, after V lost 5 bases and J lost 2 bases. The CDR3 is made up of 13 amino acids. This clone was counted only a few times. The antigen is unknown. This chain links TRBV27 with TRBJ2-7, with TRBD1 matching 8 bases. The receptor's source is a woman in her fifties or sixties in good health and CMV-seropositive. The sample comprised PBMCs. The CDR3 is CASSMTGAYEQYF. The CDR3 DNA reads TGTGCCAGCAGTATGACAGGGGCCTACGAGCAGTACTTC.